This T cell receptor (beta chain) originates from a study of blood T cell repertoires in COVID-19. Study-level background: The United States, Italy and Spain provided the acute and convalescent COVID-19 samples. The analysed material was cDNA or gDNA that came from T cells, B-cell-depleted T cells, or PBMCs.

CDR3 size: 13 residues. From germline, CDR1 is LNHDA and CDR2 SQIVND (reference sequence). The J segment lost 6 bases and the V segment lost 6 bases, leaving 3 bases of the junction unmatched. Per the original methods: Amplification of reference gene primers was used by the study to estimate nucleated cell counts. Sequenced by immunoSEQ multiplex PCR; TCRdb stores in-frame clones only, minus some. From that table come the V and J calls and clone size; the DNA was used to work out D and trimming. The data show some 87,000 clones, about 86% seen once. Material for sequencing was peripheral blood. This TCR came from a man of 80 years or more with active or convalescent COVID-19. The chain employs TRBV19 and TRBJ2-2, with 8 bases matching TRBD1. CDR3 sequence: CASRLQGAGELFF. In DNA, the CDR3 is TGTGCCAGTAGATTACAGGGGGCCGGGGAGCTGTTTTTT. The full variable domain, completed using reference TRBV19 and TRBJ2-2, is DGGITQSPKYLFRKEGQNVTLSCEQNLNHDAMYWYRQDPGQGLRLIYYSQIVNDFQKGDIAEGYSVSREKKESFPLTVTSAQKNPTAFYLCASRLQGAGELFFGEGSRLTVL.